The entry that follows covers one TCR beta chain sequence. What antigen it recognizes has not been identified. No quality values exist for individual bases; no much larger clone is one base distant. The entry originates in a study of response to subunit inactivated influenza vaccine (dated by TCRdb to the late 2010s). Study-wide context: The study used deep quantitative T cell receptor repertoire profiling to track responses to a trivalent subunit inactivated influenza vaccine. General conclusions and limits of the study: According to the authors, only a limited number of new T cells may be recruited by each seasonal influenza vaccination.

Library preparation employed RT-PCR. Data came from an Illumina HiSeq 2500. TCRdb itself trimmed the public reads at Q25 with fastp, ran MiXCR and retained productive beta chains. Rows merge per CDR3 protein into single entries with the most common DNA and genes. The sample records about 540,000 distinct CDR3 sequences, less than 25% of which are singletons. The leading ten clones occupy 2.8% of the sample. The germline V end is reduced by 3 bases and the J end by 4 bases; junction bases left unmatched: 12. Counted from cysteine to phenylalanine, this CDR3 has 16 amino acids. This entry keeps only the CDR3 DNA: 48 bases, framed from base 1. From a lookup of the germline V gene (reference sequence), CDR1 and CDR2 are DFQATT and SNEGSKA. A further study also used this sample, focusing on T cells expressing NK-cell markers. The second publication reports: The TCR beta cDNA libraries were made using 5'RACE template switching, a step that added both a universal primer site and unique molecular identifiers. About 8 donors provided sorted CD3+CD56+NKG2C+, CD3+CD56+NKG2C- and CD3+CD56-NKG2C+ T-cell subsets, whose TCR beta-chain repertoires were profiled. Among the eight sequenced donors, only one was HCMV-seronegative, while the other seven were HCMV-seropositive. To restrict sorting to alphabetaTCR-expressing T cells, an anti-gammadeltaTCR antibody was added in several experiments. In several donors, the dominant CD3+CD56+NKG2C+ clonotypes ranked among the top 10 CD8+ clonotypes, making up roughly 1.0-7.0% of CD8+ T cells. Those dominant clonotypes were again the most abundant among CD3+CD56-NKG2C+ cells in a handful of donors, at roughly 25-60.1%. It remained unclear whether the expanded NKG2C-expressing T cell clones were specific for HCMV antigens. Randomly selected healthy volunteers, three men and five women, were used as the eight sequenced donors. A commercial ELISA kit detecting HCMV-specific IgG in serum was used to determine HCMV serostatus. Ficoll density gradient centrifugation was used to isolate peripheral blood mononuclear cells from blood. Magnetic immunoseparation with Miltenyi isolation kits was used to isolate CD4+ and CD8+ T cells from PBMC. Synthesis of cDNA was primed from the TCR beta constant segment and was followed by two consecutive PCR amplification steps. The libraries were sequenced on Illumina HiSeq 2000/2500, MiSeq or NextSeq, producing 2 x 150 bp reads. MIGEC was used to demultiplex reads and group the reads by UMI, and MiTCR was used to assemble and quantify clonotypes. Only TCR cDNA sequences supported by at least two reads were kept to exclude erroneous sequences. The tcR package was used for downstream repertoire analysis, with clonotypes matched between fractions based on CDR3 nucleotide sequence plus V segment. VDJmatch was used to annotate antigen specificity against VDJdb, with one amino acid substitution in CDR3 allowed.

The sequenced sample was CD4+ T cells sorted from PBMCs, obtained about 13 days after vaccination. The V gene is TRBV20-1 and the J gene is TRBJ1-5; 7 central bases correspond to TRBD1. This TCR derives from a man in his forties or fifties who received an inactivated influenza vaccine. Donor details come from another sample of the same person, matched by shared clones. CDR3 region: CSASRTGTARNQPQHF. In nucleotide form, the sequence is TGCAGTGCTAGCAGAACCGGGACAGCTAGGAATCAGCCCCAGCATTTT.